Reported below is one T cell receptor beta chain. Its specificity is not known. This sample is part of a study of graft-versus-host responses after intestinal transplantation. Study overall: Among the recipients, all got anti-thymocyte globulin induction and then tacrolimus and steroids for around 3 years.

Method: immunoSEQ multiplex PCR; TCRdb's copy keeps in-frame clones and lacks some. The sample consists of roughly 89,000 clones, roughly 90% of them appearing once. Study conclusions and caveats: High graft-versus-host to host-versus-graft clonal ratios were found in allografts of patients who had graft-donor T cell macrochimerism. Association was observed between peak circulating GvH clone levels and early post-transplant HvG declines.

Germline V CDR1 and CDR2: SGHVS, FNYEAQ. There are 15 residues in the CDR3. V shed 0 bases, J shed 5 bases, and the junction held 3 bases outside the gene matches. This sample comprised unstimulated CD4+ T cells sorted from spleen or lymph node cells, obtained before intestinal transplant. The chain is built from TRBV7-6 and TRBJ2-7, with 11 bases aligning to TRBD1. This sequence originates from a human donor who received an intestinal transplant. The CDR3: CASSLAGTGGHEQYF. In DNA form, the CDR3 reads TGTGCCAGCAGCTTAGCGGGGACAGGGGGTCACGAGCAGTACTTC.